Each of the 9 T cell receptor beta chains below was sequenced from the same sample in a study of CD8 T cells in ankylosing spondylitis (dated by TCRdb to about 2017). The receptor library was made with 5' RACE. Sequencing used an Illumina HiSeq 2500. TCRdb applied fastp at Q25 and MiXCR to the public reads, then kept only in-frame beta chains. CDR3 protein sequences are deduplicated, and each keeps its most common genes and DNA. The sample table contains 200,000 to 300,000 distinct CDR3 sequences; only one count was recorded for 9.5% to 12% of them. The ten largest account for 6% to 8% of the sample. Sample: blood, either unsorted or a sorted T cell fraction (not recorded which). Every receptor here comes from a male donor with ankylosing spondylitis or in good health (not recorded which).

This clonotype occurred a few times. The gene calls are TRBV10-2 and TRBJ2-7, with D perhaps matching TRBD1 or TRBD2 (5 bases each). Germline lookup yields CDR1 WSHSY and CDR2 SAAADI. Trimming left V 8 bases short and J 4 bases short, with 21 bases between. The CDR3 contains 15 residues. The CDR3 region has the DNA TGCGCCAGCGATACCCGGGACCGTAACAGGTACGAGCAGTACTTC. This sequence encodes CASDTRDRNRYEQYF.

This clonotype was counted at least ten times. The rearrangement uses TRBV11-1 and TRBJ2-1; D is unclear. Trimming shortened V by 1 base and J by 10 bases, and 8 bases separated the two germline ends. CDR1 and CDR2 from the germline V gene are SGHAT and FQDESV (reference sequence). This CDR3 region has 12 residues. CDR3 in amino acids: CASSLDQTEQFF. Here the CDR3 DNA reads TGTGCCAGCAGCTTAGATCAGACAGAGCAGTTCTTC.

This clonotype was seen at least ten times. The rearrangement links TRBV28 to TRBJ1-5, with D possibly TRBD1 on 6 matching bases. Germline assignment: CDR1 MDHEN and CDR2 SYDVKM. The CDR3 consists of 17 residues. With 7 bases removed from V and 5 bases from J, the gap between germline ends came to 24 bases. The CDR3, as DNA: TGTGCCAGCACCACCGCTCTGGGCAGGGGAGGCCATCAGCCCCAGCATTTT. Residues: CASTTALGRGGHQPQHF.

This clonotype was picked up many times. The gene calls are TRBV18 and TRBJ1-2; 7 nucleotides match TRBD1. The CDR3 is made up of 14 amino acids. V lost 5 bases to trimming and J lost 3 bases; unmatched junction nucleotides: 6. CDR1 is KGHSH and CDR2 is LQKENI in the germline V gene. CDR3 residues: CASSGRQGDYGYTF. CDR3 DNA sequence: TGTGCCAGCTCAGGACGACAGGGTGACTATGGCTACACCTTC. Looking up the rest from reference TRBV18 and TRBJ1-2 gives the full variable domain: NAGVMQNPRHLVRRRGQEARLRCSPMKGHSHVYWYRQLPEEGLKFMVYLQKENIIDESGMPKERFSAEFPKEGPSILRIQQVVRGDSAAYFCASSGRQGDYGYTFGSGTRLTVV.

This clonotype has a count of ten or more. This chain links TRBV5-6 with TRBJ2-3; 8 bases match TRBD2. The germline CDR1 and CDR2 sequences are SGHDT and YYEEEE. Unmatched junction bases numbered 10, after V lost 4 bases and J lost 3 bases. This CDR3 contains 16 residues. CDR3 DNA sequence: TGTGCCAGCAGCCTTGGGAGCGGGAGAGTGACAGATACGCAGTATTTT. This codes for CASSLGSGRVTDTQYF.

This clonotype has just a few counts. The chain combines TRBV12-3 or TRBV12-4 with TRBJ1-1; TRBD1 might be the D (5 bases). The CDR3 totals 12 residues. V shed 6 bases and J shed 7 bases, with 12 bases lying between them. The chain's CDR3 is CASSSLGLEAFF. CDR3 nucleotides: TGTGCCAGCAGCAGCCTGGGACTTGAAGCTTTCTTT.

This clonotype was picked up many times. The V call is TRBV10-3, the J call TRBJ2-7, with 10 nucleotides matching TRBD2. V lost 7 bases and J lost 1; bases outside the gene matches: 19. CDR1 is ENHRY, CDR2 SYGVKD, per germline. The length of the CDR3 is 19 residues. CDR3 loop: CAIMSTSGSRVGGSYEQYF. The CDR3 DNA reads TGTGCCATCATGTCGACTAGCGGGTCGCGTGTGGGGGGTTCCTACGAGCAGTACTTC.

This clonotype occurred many times. The V call is TRBV7-8, the J call TRBJ2-3, with D perhaps TRBD1 (6 bases). Trimming left V 0 bases short and J 3 bases short, with 16 bases between. CDR3 length: 17 residues. Germline loops: CDR1 SGHVS, CDR2 FQNEAQ. The CDR3, as DNA: TGTGCCAGCAGCTTAGCGCCTTACAGGGCGAGAACAGATACGCAGTATTTT. This sequence encodes CASSLAPYRARTDTQYF. The complete variable domain, with remaining parts taken from reference TRBV7-8 and TRBJ2-3, reads GAGVSQSPRYKVAKRGQDVALRCDPISGHVSLFWYQQALGQGPEFLTYFQNEAQLDKSGLPSDRFFAERPEGSVSTLKIQRTQQEDSAVYLCASSLAPYRARTDTQYFGPGTRLTVL.

The V and J genes are TRBV20-1 and TRBJ2-5; TRBD1 aligns across 10 bases. V was pared by 5 bases and J by 5 bases, with 11 bases of the junction left unmatched. CDR3 length: 15 amino acids. Germline V gene data show CDR1 as DFQATT and CDR2 as SNEGSKA (reference sequence). CDR3 in DNA: TGCAGTGCTGGATTGGGACAGGGGATGTTGGAGACCCAGTACTTC. It translates to CSAGLGQGMLETQYF.